This passage covers 14 T cell receptor beta chains from one sample sequenced in a study of beta chain features in type 1 diabetes. Study findings and constraints: Moderately but significantly shorter TCRB CDR3s were found in Type 1 diabetes patients in all four CD4+ subsets.

Investigators reverse transcribed all isolated RNA, so they sequenced expressed TCRB transcripts. Method: immunoSEQ multiplex PCR; TCRdb's copy keeps in-frame clones and lacks some. The repertoire includes some 270,000 clones, roughly a tenth of them detected once, and around 0.018% sits in the top ten. Antigens of these TCRs are unknown. The sample taken for sequencing was naive CD4+ T cells from blood. These receptors came from a man aged 30 to 39 with type 1 diabetes.

The CDR3 loop reads CASSYTNRVDTQYF. Written as DNA, the CDR3 is TGTGCCAGCAGTTACACTAACCGGGTTGATACGCAGTATTTT. The rearrangement uses TRBV6-5 and TRBJ2-3; D unresolved. The V gene's germline CDR1 is MNHEY and CDR2 SVGAGI. V was cut by 2 bases and J by 6 bases, with 12 bases left in between. The CDR3 runs to 14 residues.

Only a few counts were recorded for this clone. V and J are TRBV7-2 and TRBJ2-1; the match to TRBD1 covers 7 bases. Germline values: CDR1 SGHTA, CDR2 FQGNSA. The J segment lost 0 bases and the V segment lost 6 bases, leaving 8 bases of the junction unmatched. The CDR3 runs to 16 residues. CDR3 in DNA: TGTGCCAGCAGTAGAGGGGGCGCGAGCTCCTACAATGAGCAGTTCTTC. Protein product: CASSRGGASSYNEQFF.

The chain is built from TRBV4-2 and TRBJ2-5; possibly TRBD1 for D (5 bases). The CDR3 is 15 residues long. The ends were cut back, 0 bases at V and 5 bases at J, with 13 bases in the middle. Germline CDR1 reads LGHNA; CDR2 reads YNFKEQ. The CDR3 DNA reads as TGTGCCAGCAGCCAAGAAGGGGCGGTTCGGGAGACCCAGTACTTC. Amino acids: CASSQEGAVRETQYF.

This clone appeared a few times. The chain carries TRBV18 and TRBJ2-1, with 8 bases that match TRBD2. CDR1 and CDR2 (germline): KGHSH, LQKENI. The CDR3 has 15 amino acids. Trimming took 6 bases from V and 7 from J; bases not matched to a gene: 11. The CDR3 region has the DNA TGTGCCAGCTCGCTTACTAGCGGCGGTCCGAATGAGCAGTTCTTC. Encoded protein: CASSLTSGGPNEQFF. Based on the CDR3 plus reference TRBV18 and TRBJ2-1, the full variable domain is NAGVMQNPRHLVRRRGQEARLRCSPMKGHSHVYWYRQLPEEGLKFMVYLQKENIIDESGMPKERFSAEFPKEGPSILRIQQVVRGDSAAYFCASSLTSGGPNEQFFGPGTRLTVL.

The chain uses TRBV6-5 and TRBJ1-6; D is undetermined. V was cut by 6 bases and J by 8 bases, with 8 bases left in between. CDR1 MNHEY and CDR2 SVGAGI come from the germline V gene. The CDR3 loop spans 12 amino acids. Here the CDR3 DNA reads TGTGCCAGCAGCCAACAGCATTCACCCCTCCACTTT. Translation: CASSQQHSPLHF.

The chain uses TRBV7-2 and TRBJ1-1; TRBD1 agrees at 7 bases. V shed 4 bases and J 4 bases; nucleotides not matched to a gene: 6. The germline gives CDR1 SGHTA, CDR2 FQGNSA. The CDR3 extends over 14 amino acids. CDR3 amino acids: CASSSQGLGTEAFF. CDR3 DNA sequence: TGTGCCAGCAGCTCACAGGGGTTAGGCACTGAAGCTTTCTTT. The variable domain in full, with the rest retrieved from reference TRBV7-2 and TRBJ1-1, is GAGVSQSPSNKVTEKGKDVELRCDPISGHTALYWYRQSLGQGLEFLIYFQGNSAPDKSGLPSDRFSAERTGGSVSTLTIQRTQQEDSAVYLCASSSQGLGTEAFFGQGTRLTVV.

J is TRBJ1-1 and V is TRBV5-1; the match to TRBD1 covers 7 bases. The V segment lost 4 bases and the J segment 5 bases; nucleotides outside the gene matches: 5. The germline V gene encodes CDR1 SGHRS and CDR2 YFSETQ. This CDR3 is built from 13 residues. The CDR3, as DNA: TGCGCCAGCAGCCGACAGGGAGAGACTGAAGCTTTCTTT. As protein: CASSRQGETEAFF.

The sample holds a few counts of this clone. J is TRBJ2-2 and V is TRBV7-8, with D perhaps matching TRBD1 (6 bases). Trimming took off 8 bases at V and 5 bases at J, with 15 bases between the two ends. The CDR3 contains 14 residues. CDR1 is SGHVS, CDR2 FQNEAQ, per germline. This chain's CDR3 is CASVRDTGTGELFF. The DNA of the CDR3 is TGTGCCAGCGTCAGGGACACCGGGACCGGGGAGCTGTTTTTT.

The V gene is TRBV6-6, the J gene TRBJ1-4; TRBD1 aligns across 10 bases. The J segment lost 6 bases and the V segment lost 4 bases, leaving 5 bases of the junction unmatched. The CDR3 is made up of 15 amino acids. CDR1 and CDR2 (germline): MNHNY, SVGAGI (reference sequence). The CDR3 coding sequence is TGTGCCAGCAGTTCCCACGGGACAGGGGATGAAAAACTGTTTTTT. It is translated as CASSSHGTGDEKLFF.

This clone has a single count. The rearrangement joins TRBV18 to TRBJ2-3; perhaps TRBD1 as D (6 bases). The ends were cut back, 4 bases at V and 0 bases at J, with 17 bases in the middle. This CDR3 contains 17 residues. Germline loops: CDR1 KGHSH, CDR2 LQKENI. CDR3 loop: CASSQSTGTPSTDTQYF. Here the CDR3 DNA reads TGTGCCAGCTCACAGTCCACCGGGACACCTAGCACAGATACGCAGTATTTT.

CDR3 sequence: CASSYGQVATNEKLFF. CDR3 DNA: TGTGCCAGCAGTTATGGTCAGGTCGCAACTAATGAAAAACTGTTTTTT. The V call is TRBV6-6, the J call TRBJ1-4, with D uncertain. Between the trimmed V and J ends, which lost 3 bases and 0 bases, there was a span of 11 bases. There are 16 residues in the CDR3. Germline V lookup: CDR1 MNHNY, CDR2 SVGAGI (reference sequence).

V usage is TRBV4-1 and J usage is TRBJ1-4; TRBD1 is a possible D gene (5 bases). In germline, CDR1 is MGHRA, CDR2 YSYEKL. This CDR3 spans 15 amino acids. V shed 2 bases and J shed 0 bases, with 7 bases lying between them. The CDR3 region is CASSQPGATNEKLFF. The CDR3 region has the DNA TGCGCCAGCAGCCAACCGGGGGCAACTAATGAAAAACTGTTTTTT.

The chain carries TRBV13 and TRBJ1-1; tentatively, D is TRBD1 (6 bases). CDR1 is PRHDT, CDR2 FYEKMQ, per germline (reference sequence). Trimming took off 6 bases at V and 5 bases at J, with 16 bases between the two ends. This CDR3 region has 14 residues. CDR3 sequence reads: CASRLQGGLTEAFF. CDR3 bases: TGTGCCAGCAGACTACAGGGAGGGTTGACTGAAGCTTTCTTT.

The chain recombines TRBV9 with TRBJ2-7, with a weak D call TRBD1 (5 bases). Trimming took 0 bases from V and 3 from J, leaving 7 bases between them. This CDR3 has 13 residues. CDR1 SGDLS and CDR2 YYNGEE come from the germline V gene. CDR3 sequence: CASSVGGNYEQYF. The CDR3 nucleotides are TGTGCCAGCAGCGTAGGGGGCAACTACGAGCAGTACTTC.